This TCR beta chain came from a study of cytomegalovirus exposure and HLA in healthy donors. The PCR used 60 Vbeta and 13 Jbeta primers. Clones were sequenced by immunoSEQ multiplex PCR, and TCRdb holds only the in-frame ones, with some missing. This sample's table has about 140,000 clones. Study-wide results and limits: Confirmation in vitro established that a few CMV-associated chains were specific for CMV antigens.

Of note for this clone: Its target is unknown.

This TCR derives from a woman aged 18-29 years in good health and CMV-seronegative. The sequenced sample was PBMCs.

In DNA, the CDR3 is TGTGCCAGCAGTCCTACTAGCGGGAGCGTCTACGAGCAGTACTTC. This codes for CASSPTSGSVYEQYF. This chain joins TRBV6-1 and TRBJ2-7, with 11 bases matching TRBD2. The CDR3 is made up of 15 amino acids. V dropped 5 bases and J dropped 3; count of bases not matched to a gene: 6. Per the germline V gene, CDR1 is MNHNS and CDR2 is SASEGT.